This TCR beta chain was profiled in a study of patients and donors after allogeneic stem cell transplantation. V dropped 1 base and J dropped 9 bases, with 18 bases sitting between them. CDR3 length equals 15 residues. The germline V gene has CDR1 GTSNPN and CDR2 SVGIG (reference sequence). Each CDR3 protein gets one entry after TCRdb re-called the RT-PCR reads with MiXCR. The data show about 210,000 distinct CDR3 sequences, over 30% seen once. The sample consisted of blood, either unsorted or a sorted T cell fraction (not recorded which). The chain recombines TRBV30 with TRBJ2-2; D is tentatively TRBD1 or TRBD2 (5 bases each). The receptor comes from a human donor who was either an allogeneic HSCT recipient or a stem cell or donor lymphocyte infusion donor (not recorded which). It is not recorded whose cells these are; they may come from a transplant donor. CDR3 nucleotide sequence: TGTGCCTGGAGTGACACGGGACCCCTGATCAGGGAGCTGTTTTTT. This codes for CAWSDTGPLIRELFF.